The clone carrying this TCR beta chain was seen repeatedly, ten times or more. The antigen is undetermined. Researchers amplified the TCR beta CDR3 regions from RNA transcripts. The TCR CDR3 first-round RT-PCR relied on the HTBI primer set. TCRdb re-called the multiplex PCR reads with MiXCR, one entry per CDR3 protein. This table has some 500,000 distinct CDR3 sequences, 24% appearing once. Ophthalmopathy cases scored 3 or more on the Clinical Activity Score and 4 or more on NOSPECS grade, with duration below 3 months. Uncontrolled infections, other autoimmune diseases, pregnancy or lactation led to exclusion of patients. The sample comes from a study of T cells in Graves' hyperthyroidism and ophthalmopathy. Study context: Once the initial diagnosis was made, peripheral blood was obtained before any treatment. Overall study results and limits: Blood also carried most thyroid clonotypes expanded above 0.001.

Germline V gene data show CDR1 as LNHDA and CDR2 as SQIVND (reference sequence). This CDR3 comprises 16 residues. Trimming cost V 4 bases and J 2 bases, with 15 bases left between them. The chain combines TRBV19 with TRBJ1-5; tentatively, D is TRBD1 (6 bases). This TCR derives from a woman in her 30s with Graves' ophthalmopathy. The specimen sequenced was blood. CDR3 in DNA: TGTGCCAGTAGTAACTTTAGGGGGTCAGGCAATCAGCCCCAGCATTTT. Encoded protein: CASSNFRGSGNQPQHF. The full variable domain, completed using reference TRBV19 and TRBJ1-5, is DGGITQSPKYLFRKEGQNVTLSCEQNLNHDAMYWYRQDPGQGLRLIYYSQIVNDFQKGDIAEGYSVSREKKESFPLTVTSAQKNPTAFYLCASSNFRGSGNQPQHFGDGTRLSIL.